This TCR beta chain originates from a study of cytomegalovirus exposure and HLA in healthy donors. The wider study: Assignment to the Caucasian-associated ancestry cluster applied to approximately 80% of the roughly 400 genotyped donors.

Whereas donors were nominally healthy upon sampling, unrecorded immune exposures were probable. The primer mix had 60 Vbeta and 13 Jbeta primers. The protocol was immunoSEQ multiplex PCR, while the TCRdb copy is restricted to in-frame clones and leaves out a portion. Of some 150,000 clones listed, 70% to 90% are singletons. The germline V gene encodes CDR1 SGHVS and CDR2 FNYEAQ. V lost 0 bases and J 3 bases, leaving 20 bases between the germline ends. This CDR3 is built from 18 residues. The V gene is TRBV7-6, the J gene TRBJ1-2, with a weak D call TRBD1 (6 bases). The TCR was taken from a woman aged 40 to 50 in good health and CMV-seropositive. The specimen sequenced was PBMCs. CDR3 in amino acids: CASSLAVGGGEVDYGYTF. The CDR3, as DNA: TGTGCCAGCAGCTTAGCGGTAGGGGGAGGGGAAGTGGACTATGGCTACACCTTC.